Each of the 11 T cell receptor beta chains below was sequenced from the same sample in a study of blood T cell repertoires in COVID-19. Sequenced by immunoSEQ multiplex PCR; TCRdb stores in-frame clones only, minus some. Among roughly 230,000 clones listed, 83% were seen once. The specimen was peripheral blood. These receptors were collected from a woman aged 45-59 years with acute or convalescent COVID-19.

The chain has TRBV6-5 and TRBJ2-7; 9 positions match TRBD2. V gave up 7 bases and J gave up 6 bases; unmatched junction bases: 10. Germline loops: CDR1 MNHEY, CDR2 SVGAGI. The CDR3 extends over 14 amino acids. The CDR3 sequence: CASTLAGAYSEQYF. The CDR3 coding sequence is TGTGCCAGCACTTTAGCGGGGGCCTACTCCGAGCAGTACTTC.

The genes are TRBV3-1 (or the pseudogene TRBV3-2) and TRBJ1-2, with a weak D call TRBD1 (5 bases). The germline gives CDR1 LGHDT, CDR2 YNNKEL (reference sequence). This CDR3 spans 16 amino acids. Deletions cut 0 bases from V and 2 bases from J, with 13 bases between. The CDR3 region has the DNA TGTGCCAGCAGCCAAGATCTACAGACAGTGAACTATGGCTACACCTTC. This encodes CASSQDLQTVNYGYTF.

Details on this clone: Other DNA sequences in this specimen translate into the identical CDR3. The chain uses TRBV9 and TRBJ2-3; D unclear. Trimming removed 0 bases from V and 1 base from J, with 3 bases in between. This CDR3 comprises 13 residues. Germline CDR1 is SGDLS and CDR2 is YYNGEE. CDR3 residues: CASSVVGTDTQYF. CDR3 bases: TGTGCCAGCAGCGTAGTAGGCACAGATACGCAGTATTTT.

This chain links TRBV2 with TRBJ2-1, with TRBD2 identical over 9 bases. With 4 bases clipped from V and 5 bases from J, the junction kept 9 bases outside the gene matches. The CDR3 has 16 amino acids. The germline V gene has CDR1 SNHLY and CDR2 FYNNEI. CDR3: CASSADASGNHNEQFF. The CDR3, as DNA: TGTGCCAGCAGTGCGGATGCTAGCGGGAATCACAATGAGCAGTTCTTC.

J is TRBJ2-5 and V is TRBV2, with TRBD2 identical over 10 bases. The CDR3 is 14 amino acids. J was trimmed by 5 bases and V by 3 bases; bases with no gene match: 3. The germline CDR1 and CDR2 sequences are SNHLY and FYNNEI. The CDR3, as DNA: TGTGCCAGCAGTGAGGAACTAGCGGGGGAGACCCAGTACTTC. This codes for CASSEELAGETQYF.

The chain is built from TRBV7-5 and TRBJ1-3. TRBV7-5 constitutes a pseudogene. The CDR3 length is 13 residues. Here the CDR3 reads CARSLSRGNTIYF. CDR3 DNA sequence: TGTGCCAGAAGCCTCTCTAGAGGAAACACCATATATTTT.

The CDR3: CATSSLDRVGADTQYF. The CDR3 nucleotides read TGTGCCACCAGCAGCCTCGACAGGGTGGGCGCAGATACGCAGTATTTT. V and J are TRBV15 and TRBJ2-3, with TRBD1 matching 7 bases. The CDR3 contains 16 residues. CDR1 and CDR2 from the germline V gene are LNHNV and YYDKDF (reference sequence). V trimming: 3 bases; J trimming: 4 bases; junction bases outside the gene matches: 10. The full variable domain, with the rest looked up from reference TRBV15 and TRBJ2-3, is DAMVIQNPRYQVTQFGKPVTLSCSQTLNHNVMYWYQQKSSQAPKLLFHYYDKDFNNEADTPDNFQSRRPNTSFCFLDIRSPGLGDTAMYLCATSSLDRVGADTQYFGPGTRLTVL.

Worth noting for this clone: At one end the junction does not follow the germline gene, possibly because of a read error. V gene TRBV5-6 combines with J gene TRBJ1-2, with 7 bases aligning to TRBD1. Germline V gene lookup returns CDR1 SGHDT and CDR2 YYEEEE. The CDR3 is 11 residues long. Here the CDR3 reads CASNLTGGYTF. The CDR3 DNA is TGTGCCAGCAACTTGACAGGGGGCTACACCTTC.

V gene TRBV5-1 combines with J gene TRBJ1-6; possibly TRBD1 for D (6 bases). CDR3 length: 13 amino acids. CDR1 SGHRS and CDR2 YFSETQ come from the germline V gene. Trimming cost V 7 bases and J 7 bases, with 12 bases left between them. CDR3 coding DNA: TGCGCCAGCCGACCCGACAGGAATTCACCCCTCCACTTT. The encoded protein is CASRPDRNSPLHF.

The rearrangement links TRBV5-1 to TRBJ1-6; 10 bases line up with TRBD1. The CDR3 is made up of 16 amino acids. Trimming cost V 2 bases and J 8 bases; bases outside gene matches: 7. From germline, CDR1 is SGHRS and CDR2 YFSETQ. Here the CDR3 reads CASSFLSDRGDSPLHF. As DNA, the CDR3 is TGCGCCAGCAGCTTTCTATCGGACAGGGGGGATTCACCCCTCCACTTT.

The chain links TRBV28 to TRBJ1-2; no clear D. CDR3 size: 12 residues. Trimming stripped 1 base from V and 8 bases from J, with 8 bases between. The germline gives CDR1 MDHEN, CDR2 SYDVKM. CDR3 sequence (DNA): TGTGCCAGCAGTTTATCACTCTCGGGCTACACCTTC. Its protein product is CASSLSLSGYTF.